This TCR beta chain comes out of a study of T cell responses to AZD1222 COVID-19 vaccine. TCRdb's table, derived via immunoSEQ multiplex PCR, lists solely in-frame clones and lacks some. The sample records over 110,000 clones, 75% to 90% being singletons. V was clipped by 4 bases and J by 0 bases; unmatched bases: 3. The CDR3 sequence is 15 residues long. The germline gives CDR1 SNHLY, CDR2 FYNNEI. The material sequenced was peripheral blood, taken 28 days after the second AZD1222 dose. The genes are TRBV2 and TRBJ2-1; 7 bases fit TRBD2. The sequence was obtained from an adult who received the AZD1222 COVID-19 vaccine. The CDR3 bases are TGTGCCAGCAGTGGGGTAGCGGGCTCCTACAATGAGCAGTTCTTC. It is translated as CASSGVAGSYNEQFF.